This T cell receptor (beta chain) was observed in a study of blood T cell repertoires in COVID-19. Study-wide background: PBMCs, B-cell-depleted T cells, or T cells provided the cDNA or gDNA that made up the material.

Germline CDR1 reads MDHEN; CDR2 reads SYDVKM. The CDR3 totals 12 residues. Trimming cost V 11 bases and J 7 bases; bases outside gene matches: 10. Produced via immunoSEQ multiplex PCR; TCRdb's table is partial and in-frame only. The repertoire has more than 200,000 clones, roughly 91% of them found once; the top ten carry 3.5% to 4.5%. The material sequenced was PBMCs or T cells enriched from blood (not recorded which). The source is a woman younger than 45 who had recovered from COVID-19. V is TRBV28 and J is TRBJ2-7, with TRBD1 matching over 8 bases. The CDR3: CASRTGSGEQYF. The CDR3 region has the DNA TGTGCCTCGAGGACAGGGAGCGGGGAGCAGTACTTC.